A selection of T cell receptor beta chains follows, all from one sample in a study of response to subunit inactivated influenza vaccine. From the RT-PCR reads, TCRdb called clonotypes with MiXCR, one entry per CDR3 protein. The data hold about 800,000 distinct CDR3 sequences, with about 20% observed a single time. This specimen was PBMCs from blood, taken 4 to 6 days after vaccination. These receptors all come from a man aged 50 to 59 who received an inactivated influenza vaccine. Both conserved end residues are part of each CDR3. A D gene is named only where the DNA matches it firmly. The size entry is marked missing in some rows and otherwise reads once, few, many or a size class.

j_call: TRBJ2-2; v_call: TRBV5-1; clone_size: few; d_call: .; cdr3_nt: TGCGCCAGCAGCTCGGAAGGGGACGGCCCCGGGGAGCTGTTTTTT; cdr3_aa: CASSSEGDGPGELFF
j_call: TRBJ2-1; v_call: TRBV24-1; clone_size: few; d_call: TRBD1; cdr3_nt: TGTGCCACCAGTGTGGGGGGCCCCGGGACAGGTCGTAGTGAGCAGTTCTTC; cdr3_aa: CATSVGGPGTGRSEQFF
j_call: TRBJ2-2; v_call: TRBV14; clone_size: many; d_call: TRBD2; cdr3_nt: TGTGCCAGCAGCCACACGACTAGCGGGGGGACAATCACCGGGGAGCTGTTTTTT; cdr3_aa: CASSHTTSGGTITGELFF
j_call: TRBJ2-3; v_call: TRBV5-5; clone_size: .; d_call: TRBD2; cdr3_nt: TGTGCCAGCAGCCCCGGGACTAGCAACACAGATACGCAGTATTTT; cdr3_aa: CASSPGTSNTDTQYF
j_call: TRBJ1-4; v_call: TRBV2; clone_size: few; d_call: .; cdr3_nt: TGTGCCAGCGCCTCTCAAGGACAGCTGGGAAAACTGTTTTTT; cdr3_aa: CASASQGQLGKLFF
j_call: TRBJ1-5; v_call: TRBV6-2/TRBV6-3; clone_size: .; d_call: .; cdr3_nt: TGTGCCAGCAACATGGGAGGACAGCCCCAGCATTTT; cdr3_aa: CASNMGGQPQHF
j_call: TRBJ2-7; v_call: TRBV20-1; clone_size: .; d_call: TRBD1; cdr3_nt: TGCAGTGCTAGTCTCCGGGACAGGGGCTGGGAGCAGTACTTC; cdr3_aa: CSASLRDRGWEQYF
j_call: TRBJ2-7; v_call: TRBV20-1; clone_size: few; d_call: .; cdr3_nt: TGCAGTGCCGCGGACAGTCCCTACGAGCAGTACTTC; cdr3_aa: CSAADSPYEQYF
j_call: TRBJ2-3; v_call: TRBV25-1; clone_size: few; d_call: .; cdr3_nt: TGTGCCAGCAGTGAACTCCCGGCTAGCGCAACAGATACGCAGTATTTT; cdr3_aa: CASSELPASATDTQYF
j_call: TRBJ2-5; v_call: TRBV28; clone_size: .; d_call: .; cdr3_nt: TGTGCCAGCAGTCTCCATCCCGCAGGGAGGGAGACCCAGTACTTC; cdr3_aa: CASSLHPAGRETQYF
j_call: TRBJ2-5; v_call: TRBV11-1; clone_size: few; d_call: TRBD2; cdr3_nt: TGTGCCAGCAGCCTCCCACTCCGACTAGCGGGACGGCAAGAGACCCAGTACTTC; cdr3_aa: CASSLPLRLAGRQETQYF
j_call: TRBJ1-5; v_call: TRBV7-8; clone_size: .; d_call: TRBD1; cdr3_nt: TGTGCCAGCAGCTTAGCCGGACAGGGCTTTCATCAGCCCCAGCATTTT; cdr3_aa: CASSLAGQGFHQPQHF
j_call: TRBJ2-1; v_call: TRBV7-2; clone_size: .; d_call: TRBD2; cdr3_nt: TGTGCCAGCAGCTTAGGAGGCGGCGGGAGGGTGGGGAATGAGCAGTTCTTC; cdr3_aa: CASSLGGGGRVGNEQFF
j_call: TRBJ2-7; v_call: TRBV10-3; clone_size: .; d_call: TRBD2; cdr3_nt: TGTGCCATCACCCAGGGACTAGCGGGCCGCTACGAGCAGTACTTC; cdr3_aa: CAITQGLAGRYEQYF
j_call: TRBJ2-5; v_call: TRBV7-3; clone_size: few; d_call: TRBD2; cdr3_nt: TGTGCCAGCAGCGGGGGGGACCAAGAGACCCAGTACTTC; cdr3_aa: CASSGGDQETQYF